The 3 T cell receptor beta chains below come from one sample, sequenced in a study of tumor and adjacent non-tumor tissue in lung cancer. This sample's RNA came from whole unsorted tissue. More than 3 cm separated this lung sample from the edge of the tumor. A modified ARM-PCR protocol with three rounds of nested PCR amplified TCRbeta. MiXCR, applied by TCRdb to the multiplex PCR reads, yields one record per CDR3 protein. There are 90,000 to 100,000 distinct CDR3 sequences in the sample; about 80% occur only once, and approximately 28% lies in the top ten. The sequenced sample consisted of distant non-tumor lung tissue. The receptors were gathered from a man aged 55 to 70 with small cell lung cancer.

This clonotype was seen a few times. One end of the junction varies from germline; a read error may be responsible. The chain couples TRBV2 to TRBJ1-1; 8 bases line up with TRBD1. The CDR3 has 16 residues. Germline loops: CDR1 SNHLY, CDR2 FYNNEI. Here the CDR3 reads CVSSEGPRTGFTEAFF. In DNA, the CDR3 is TGTGTCAGCAGTGAAGGACCCCGGACAGGGTTCACTGAAGCTTTCTTT.

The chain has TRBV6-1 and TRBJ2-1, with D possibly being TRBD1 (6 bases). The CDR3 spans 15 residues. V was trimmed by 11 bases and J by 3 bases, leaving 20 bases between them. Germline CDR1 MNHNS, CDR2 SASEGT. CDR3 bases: TGTGCCTTCAGTCCTGCGACAGGAAGCTACAATGAGCAGTTCTTC. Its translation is CAFSPATGSYNEQFF.

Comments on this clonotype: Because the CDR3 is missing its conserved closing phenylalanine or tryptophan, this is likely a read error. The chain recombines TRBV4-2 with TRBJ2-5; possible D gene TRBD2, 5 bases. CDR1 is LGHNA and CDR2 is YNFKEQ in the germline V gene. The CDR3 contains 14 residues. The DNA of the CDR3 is TGCGCCAGCAGCCATGGGAGCAGGCAAGAGACCCAGTACCTC. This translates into CASSHGSRQETQYL.